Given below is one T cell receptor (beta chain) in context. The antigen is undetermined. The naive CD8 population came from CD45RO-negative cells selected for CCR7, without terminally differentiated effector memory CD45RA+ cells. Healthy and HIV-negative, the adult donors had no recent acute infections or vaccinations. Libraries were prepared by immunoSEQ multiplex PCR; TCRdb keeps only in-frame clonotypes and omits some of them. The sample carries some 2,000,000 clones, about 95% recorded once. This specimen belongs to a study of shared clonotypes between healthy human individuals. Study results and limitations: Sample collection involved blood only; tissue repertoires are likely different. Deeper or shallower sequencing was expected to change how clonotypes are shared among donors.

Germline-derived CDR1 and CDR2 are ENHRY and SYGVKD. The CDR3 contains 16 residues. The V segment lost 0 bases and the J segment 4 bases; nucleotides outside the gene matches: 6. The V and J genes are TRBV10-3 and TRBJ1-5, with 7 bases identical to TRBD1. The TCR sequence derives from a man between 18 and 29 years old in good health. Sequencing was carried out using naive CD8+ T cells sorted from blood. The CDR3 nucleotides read TGTGCCATCAGTGAGTCGACAGGGAGGATGAATCAGCCCCAGCATTTT. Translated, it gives CAISESTGRMNQPQHF.